The next 10 T cell receptor beta chains were all read from a single sample in a study of control samples from healthy donors and cancer patients. Assay: immunoSEQ multiplex PCR; the TCRdb copy retains only in-frame clones and omits some. The table has 100,000 or so clones, roughly 86% seen once. The material sequenced was blood. The receptors stem from a woman aged 55-69 years in good health.

This clone appeared a single time. The CDR3 region is CASSPNGPKANEKLFF. CDR3 in DNA: TGTGCCAGCTCACCGAACGGACCGAAGGCTAATGAAAAACTGTTTTTT. This chain joins TRBV18 and TRBJ1-4, with D unclear. CDR1 is KGHSH and CDR2 is LQKENI in the germline V gene. The germline V and J ends were trimmed by 3 bases and 3 bases, with 14 bases remaining between them. The CDR3 covers 16 residues.

The chain carries TRBV18 and TRBJ2-7, with 8 bases that match TRBD1. CDR1 is KGHSH, CDR2 LQKENI, per germline. The CDR3 loop spans 19 amino acids. Trimming cost V 0 bases and J 0 bases; bases outside gene matches: 13. The CDR3 spells CASSPPQGASTLYSYEQYF. The CDR3 region has the DNA TGTGCCAGCTCACCACCGCAGGGGGCAAGTACCCTATACTCCTACGAGCAGTACTTC.

The V call is TRBV14, the J call TRBJ2-7, with 8 nucleotides matching TRBD2. The CDR3 totals 13 residues. Germline CDR1 reads SGHDN; CDR2 reads FVKESK. V dropped 4 bases and J dropped 4; count of bases not matched to a gene: 3. CDR3 residues: CASSPSSGYEQYF. The CDR3 nucleotides read TGTGCCAGCAGCCCTTCTAGCGGGTACGAGCAGTACTTC. Supplemented by reference TRBV14 and TRBJ2-7, the full variable domain reads EAGVTQFPSHSVIEKGQTVTLRCDPISGHDNLYWYRRVMGKEIKFLLHFVKESKQDESGMPNNRFLAERTGGTYSTLKVQPAELEDSGVYFCASSPSSGYEQYFGPGTRLTVT.

This clone is labeled as medium-sized (0.01 to 0.1%). The V call is TRBV7-2, the J call TRBJ2-7, with TRBD2 identical over 14 bases. Trimming took 6 bases from V and 3 from J; bases not matched to a gene: 7. CDR3 size: 16 residues. Germline CDR1 reads SGHTA; CDR2 reads FQGNSA. In DNA form, the CDR3 reads TGTGCCAGCAGTCCTGGACTAGCGGGAGGTGTCTACGAGCAGTACTTC. It translates to CASSPGLAGGVYEQYF.

The chain couples TRBV6-5 to TRBJ1-6, with D hard to call. CDR1 is MNHEY, CDR2 SVGAGI, per germline. V lost 2 bases and J lost 5, with 10 bases in between. The CDR3 is made up of 15 amino acids. CDR3 coding DNA: TGTGCCAGCAGTTACGAGGCAGACCATAATTCACCCCTCCACTTT. This gives the protein CASSYEADHNSPLHF.

V usage is TRBV6-1 and J usage is TRBJ1-4, with D uncertain. The CDR3 is 15 residues long. V lost 2 bases and J 4 bases, leaving 11 bases between the germline ends. CDR1 MNHNS and CDR2 SASEGT come from the germline V gene. The CDR3 sequence: CASSEMVQLNEKLFF. In nucleotides, the CDR3 is TGTGCCAGCAGTGAAATGGTACAGCTTAATGAAAAACTGTTTTTT.

This chain links TRBV6-2 or TRBV6-3 with TRBJ2-1; TRBD2 aligns across 9 bases. The V gene end was trimmed by 5 bases and the J gene end by 6 bases; junction bases not matched to a gene: 8. From germline, CDR1 is MNHEY and CDR2 SVGEGT. This CDR3 spans 15 amino acids. CDR3: CASSTNQAGGNEQFF. The CDR3 DNA reads TGTGCCAGCAGTACAAACCAAGCGGGGGGCAATGAGCAGTTCTTC.

In its sample, this clone was seen once. The chain carries TRBV7-2 and TRBJ1-1, with a tentative D call TRBD1 (6 bases). This CDR3 spans 16 amino acids. V was trimmed by 5 bases and J by 1 base, leaving 17 bases between them. Germline lookup yields CDR1 SGHTA and CDR2 FQGNSA. CDR3 bases: TGTGCCAGCAGCCAATTACAGGGTTTTTCGAACACTGAAGCTTTCTTT. Translation gives CASSQLQGFSNTEAFF. Combining the CDR3 with reference TRBV7-2 and TRBJ1-1 gives the whole variable domain GAGVSQSPSNKVTEKGKDVELRCDPISGHTALYWYRQSLGQGLEFLIYFQGNSAPDKSGLPSDRFSAERTGGSVSTLTIQRTQQEDSAVYLCASSQLQGFSNTEAFFGQGTRLTVV.

The chain carries TRBV10-3 and TRBJ1-6, with D maybe TRBD1 (5 bases). With 3 bases removed from V and 7 bases from J, the gap between germline ends came to 16 bases. The germline gives CDR1 ENHRY, CDR2 SYGVKD. The CDR3 runs 16 residues. CDR3 protein: CAISDRAVLSNSPLHF. Here the CDR3 DNA reads TGTGCCATCAGTGACAGGGCGGTATTGAGCAATTCACCCCTCCACTTT.

The genes are TRBV6-1 and TRBJ2-7; weak D call: TRBD1 (6 bases). The germline V gene has CDR1 MNHNS and CDR2 SASEGT. V shed 3 bases and J shed 2 bases, with 14 bases lying between them. The CDR3 runs to 15 residues. This chain's CDR3 is CASSDRAGVPYEQYF. The CDR3 coding sequence is TGTGCCAGCAGTGACAGGGCAGGGGTCCCCTACGAGCAGTACTTC.